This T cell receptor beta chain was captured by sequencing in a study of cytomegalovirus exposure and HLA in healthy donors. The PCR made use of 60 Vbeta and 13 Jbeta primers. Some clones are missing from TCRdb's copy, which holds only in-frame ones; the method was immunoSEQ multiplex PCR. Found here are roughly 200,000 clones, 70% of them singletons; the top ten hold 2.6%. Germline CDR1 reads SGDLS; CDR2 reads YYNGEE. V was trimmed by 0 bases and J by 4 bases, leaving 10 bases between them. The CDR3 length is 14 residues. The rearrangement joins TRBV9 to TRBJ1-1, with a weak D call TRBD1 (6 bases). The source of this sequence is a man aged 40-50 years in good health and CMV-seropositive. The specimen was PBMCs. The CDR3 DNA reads TGTGCCAGCAGCGTAGGGAGCAGGGGCACTGAAGCTTTCTTT. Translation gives CASSVGSRGTEAFF.